The entry below describes one T cell receptor beta chain. The data were obtained in a study of CD8 T cells in Susac syndrome. The CDR3 has 15 amino acids. Germline V CDR1 and CDR2: SGDLS, YYNGEE. The V end was cut by 2 bases, the J end by 0 bases, with 12 bases between. Random hexamers primed reverse transcription of 0.5 to 1 ug RNA. Amplification of TCR beta CDR3 used immunoSEQ multiplex PCR across 54 Vbeta and 13 Jbeta. TCRdb re-analysed the immunoSEQ multiplex PCR reads in MiXCR, keeping a single row per CDR3 protein. The sample yields about 200,000 distinct CDR3 sequences, 80% to 95% seen once. This TCR was sampled from a human donor with multiple sclerosis. This sequence joins TRBV9 and TRBJ2-7, with D possibly being TRBD1 (6 bases). The specimen was CD8+ T cells from PBMCs. This chain's CDR3 is CASSVTGSSSYEQYF. CDR3 sequence (DNA): TGTGCCAGCAGCGTGACAGGCTCTAGCTCCTACGAGCAGTACTTC.